This record covers a single TCR beta chain. The antigen remains unidentified. This sample is drawn from a study of cytomegalovirus exposure and HLA in healthy donors. About the study: The 666 first-cohort repertoires shared a platform with the 130 or so validation repertoires, as reported in a later analysis. Notes on the study in general: Within the 120 or so validation repertoires, first-cohort TCR clusters tended to co-occur, according to a later analysis. For cytomegalovirus status, the classifier reportedly gave diagnoses with high specificity and sensitivity.

Sequencing used immunoSEQ multiplex PCR; TCRdb keeps in-frame clones, though not all of them. The sample contains hundreds of thousands of clones, 90% of which appear only once. The receptor comes from a woman under 40 in good health and CMV-seronegative. The sample was PBMCs.

In nucleotides, the CDR3 is TGTGCCAGCAGCTTCGGAACACAGATTCCCAATCAGCCCCAGCATTTT. Residues: CASSFGTQIPNQPQHF. The rearrangement uses TRBV7-8 and TRBJ1-5, with unresolved D. The germline V gene has CDR1 SGHVS and CDR2 FQNEAQ. CDR3 size: 16 residues. Trimming removed 3 bases from V and 3 bases from J, with 15 bases in between.